One sample yielded the 19 T cell receptor beta chains listed below, sequenced in a study of cytomegalovirus exposure and HLA in healthy donors. In the PCR, 60 Vbeta and 13 Jbeta primers were used. This table comes from immunoSEQ multiplex PCR, and its TCRdb copy is limited to in-frame clones, with some not included. The sample includes under 200,000 clones, about 77% of them seen just once. The sequencing input was PBMCs. The source is a male donor in good health and CMV-seropositive.

The chain has TRBV2 and TRBJ2-5; no clear D. V was cut by 7 bases and J by 11 bases, with 17 bases left in between. Germline V CDR1 and CDR2: SNHLY, FYNNEI. This CDR3 region has 12 residues. Written as DNA, the CDR3 is TGTGCCAGCACCGACGATAGCCGAGAGCAGTACTTC. Translating gives CASTDDSREQYF. Together with reference TRBV2 and TRBJ2-5, the CDR3 gives the full variable domain: EPEVTQTPSHQVTQMGQEVILRCVPISNHLYFYWYRQILGQKVEFLVSFYNNEISEKSEIFDDQFSVERPDGSNFTLKIRSTKLEDSAMYFCASTDDSREQYFGPGTRLLVL.

This clone was detected once. J is TRBJ2-5 and V is TRBV18, with TRBD1 matching 7 bases. There are 15 residues in the CDR3. The trim removed 3 bases at V and 11 bases at J, leaving 15 bases unmatched. Looked up from germline, CDR1 is KGHSH and CDR2 is LQKENI. The CDR3 region has the DNA TGTGCCAGCTCACCCGAAGACAGGGTGTCTTGGGAGCAGTACTTC. Its protein product is CASSPEDRVSWEQYF.

This clone has only one observation. This rearrangement joins TRBV30 to TRBJ1-2; possibly TRBD1 for D (5 bases). The CDR3 runs 13 residues. Germline CDR1 GTSNPN, CDR2 SVGIG (reference sequence). V was cut by 3 bases and J by 8 bases, with 16 bases left in between. In nucleotides, the CDR3 is TGTGCCTGGAGACCCCAGGGTGCGCGAGGCTACACCTTC. Its protein product is CAWRPQGARGYTF.

V and J are TRBV9 and TRBJ2-3, with 9 bases fitting TRBD1. With V trimmed by 4 bases and J by 6 bases, 12 bases remained unmatched. Germline CDR1 SGDLS, CDR2 YYNGEE. The CDR3 runs to 16 residues. The CDR3 DNA is TGTGCCAGCAGCACCCACTCACAGGGGGCGGCGGATACGCAGTATTTT. The encoded protein is CASSTHSQGAADTQYF. The variable domain in full, with the rest retrieved from reference TRBV9 and TRBJ2-3, is DSGVTQTPKHLITATGQRVTLRCSPRSGDLSVYWYQQSLDQGLQFLIQYYNGEERAKGNILERFSAQQFPDLHSELNLSSLELGDSALYFCASSTHSQGAADTQYFGPGTRLTVL.

The chain employs TRBV2 and TRBJ2-1; D is possibly TRBD2 (6 bases). Trimming took 6 bases from V and 0 from J, leaving 24 bases between them. Germline V gene lookup returns CDR1 SNHLY and CDR2 FYNNEI. This CDR3 spans 19 amino acids. This chain's CDR3 is CASRGKKAEKRASYNEQFF. Written as DNA, the CDR3 is TGTGCCAGCAGGGGCAAGAAGGCTGAAAAGCGGGCCTCCTACAATGAGCAGTTCTTC.

Only a few counts were recorded for this clone. The V gene is TRBV5-1, the J gene TRBJ1-1; perhaps TRBD1 as D (6 bases). This CDR3 is 14 amino acids long. CDR1 is SGHRS, CDR2 YFSETQ, per germline. V was trimmed by 4 bases and J by 0 bases, leaving 10 bases between them. For the CDR3, the DNA is TGCGCCAGCAGCAGGGGGAGCATGAACACTGAAGCTTTCTTT. Translated, it gives CASSRGSMNTEAFF.

The genes are TRBV5-1 and TRBJ2-7; D call uncertain. The CDR3 contains 11 residues. The V gene lost 4 bases and the J gene lost 3 bases, with 5 bases spanning the gap. From germline, CDR1 is SGHRS and CDR2 YFSETQ. The CDR3 bases are TGCGCCAGCAGCCTAGGCTACGAGCAGTACTTC. Translation: CASSLGYEQYF.

This chain links TRBV25-1 with TRBJ1-2; D possibly corresponds to TRBD1 (6 bases). Trimming cost V 3 bases and J 7 bases, with 18 bases left between them. The CDR3 is made up of 15 amino acids. Germline CDR1 reads MGHDK; CDR2 reads SYGVNS. This chain's CDR3 is CASSEPGQQGRGYTF. CDR3 DNA sequence: TGTGCCAGCAGTGAGCCAGGCCAACAGGGTCGTGGCTACACCTTC.

The table lists this clone with a few counts. This chain uses TRBV5-4 with TRBJ2-7, with a possible D match to TRBD2 (5 bases). The germline CDR1 and CDR2 sequences are SGHNT and YYREEE (reference sequence). The CDR3 consists of 14 residues. V was clipped by 2 bases and J by 5 bases, with 14 bases between them. The CDR3 DNA reads TGTGCCAGCAGCTTAGAGGGAGACGGCCACGAGCAGTACTTC. The encoded protein is CASSLEGDGHEQYF.

The chain is built from TRBV7-2 and TRBJ2-1, with TRBD2 identical over 8 bases. The CDR3 contains 17 residues. CDR1 and CDR2 from the germline V gene are SGHTA and FQGNSA. Trimming removed 1 base from V and 3 bases from J; junction bases left unmatched: 8. The DNA for the CDR3 is TGTGCCAGCAGCTTAGGTCTGGGTAGCGGGGTCTACAATGAGCAGTTCTTC. Its protein is CASSLGLGSGVYNEQFF.

V and J are TRBV6-4 and TRBJ2-7; D possibly corresponds to TRBD2 (6 bases). V was pared by 7 bases and J by 3 bases, with 22 bases between. Per the germline V gene, CDR1 is MRHNA and CDR2 is SNTAGT. The CDR3 has 16 residues. Here the CDR3 reads CASIPQPSGSYYEQYF. CDR3 coding DNA: TGTGCCAGCATCCCTCAACCCAGCGGGTCTTACTACGAGCAGTACTTC.

V usage is TRBV7-6 and J usage is TRBJ1-4; D is uncertain. V lost 4 bases to trimming and J lost 0 bases, with 6 bases between them. The CDR3 runs 14 residues. The germline gives CDR1 SGHVS, CDR2 FNYEAQ. CDR3 residues: CASSSEATNEKLFF. CDR3 sequence (DNA): TGTGCCAGCAGCTCAGAGGCAACTAATGAAAAACTGTTTTTT. Filled out from reference TRBV7-6 and TRBJ1-4, the complete variable domain reads GAGVSQSPRYKVTKRGQDVALRCDPISGHVSLYWYRQALGQGPEFLTYFNYEAQQDKSGLPNDRFSAERPEGSISTLTIQRTEQRDSAMYRCASSSEATNEKLFFGSGTQLSVL.

This chain connects TRBV9 to TRBJ2-6; D ambiguous. The CDR3 is 14 amino acids. Germline V gives CDR1 SGDLS, CDR2 YYNGEE. Trimming pared 3 bases from V and 2 bases from J, leaving 6 bases between. The CDR3 protein is CASSGRAGANVLTF. CDR3 nucleotides: TGTGCCAGCAGCGGACGGGCTGGGGCCAACGTCCTGACTTTC.

V and J are TRBV7-3 and TRBJ2-7; 10 bases are a match to TRBD1. Per germline, CDR1 SGHTA and CDR2 FQGTGA. After removal of 5 bases from V and 6 bases from J, the junction contained 13 bases not matched to a gene. The CDR3 loop spans 16 amino acids. The chain's CDR3 is CASSQGYGTGEGEQYF. CDR3 DNA sequence: TGTGCCAGCAGCCAAGGGTACGGGACAGGGGAAGGCGAGCAGTACTTC. Complete variable domain (other parts from reference TRBV7-3 and TRBJ2-7): GAGVSQTPSNKVTEKGKYVELRCDPISGHTALYWYRQSLGQGPEFLIYFQGTGAADDSGLPNDRFFAVRPEGSVSTLKIQRTERGDSAVYLCASSQGYGTGEGEQYFGPGTRLTVT.

V gene TRBV6-7 combines with J gene TRBJ1-1; unclear D gene. TRBV6-7 is annotated as an ORF whose role is uncertain. This CDR3 spans 13 amino acids. Trimming pared 6 bases from V and 1 base from J, leaving 9 bases between. As DNA, the CDR3 is TGTGCCAGCAGACTCCGTGGGAACACTGAAGCTTTCTTT. As protein: CASRLRGNTEAFF.

This rearrangement joins TRBV5-8 to TRBJ2-7; D gene unclear. Germline CDR1 and CDR2: SGHTS and YDEGEE. The V and J ends lost 0 bases and 4 bases respectively, with 5 bases between them. This CDR3 spans 12 amino acids. The CDR3, as DNA: TGTGCCAGCAGCTTGGCGGAGTACGAGCAGTACTTC. Encoded protein: CASSLAEYEQYF.

Here the CDR3 DNA reads TGTGCCAGTAGTTTACAACCGAACACCGGGGAGCTGTTTTTT. Its protein is CASSLQPNTGELFF. The chain is built from TRBV19 and TRBJ2-2, with unresolved D. Germline V gene sequence: CDR1 LNHDA, CDR2 SQIVND (reference sequence). V lost 5 bases and J 0 bases, leaving 7 bases between the germline ends. This CDR3 is 14 amino acids long.

The CDR3 loop reads CASSGQGVFYEQYF. The CDR3 bases are TGTGCCAGTAGTGGCCAGGGCGTATTTTACGAGCAGTACTTC. This sequence joins TRBV19 and TRBJ2-7; maybe TRBD1 (5 bases). The CDR3 runs to 14 residues. Between the trimmed V and J ends, which lost 5 bases and 4 bases, there was a span of 15 bases. Germline V lookup: CDR1 LNHDA, CDR2 SQIVND (reference sequence).

The chain employs TRBV7-8 and TRBJ2-1, with TRBD2 matching 7 bases. CDR1 is SGHVS, CDR2 FQNEAQ, per germline. This CDR3 spans 15 amino acids. V lost 0 bases and J lost 8; bases outside the gene matches: 7. CDR3 DNA: TGTGCCAGCAGCTTAGCGGTGGGGAGGGGCGATGAGCAGTTCTTC. Protein product: CASSLAVGRGDEQFF.